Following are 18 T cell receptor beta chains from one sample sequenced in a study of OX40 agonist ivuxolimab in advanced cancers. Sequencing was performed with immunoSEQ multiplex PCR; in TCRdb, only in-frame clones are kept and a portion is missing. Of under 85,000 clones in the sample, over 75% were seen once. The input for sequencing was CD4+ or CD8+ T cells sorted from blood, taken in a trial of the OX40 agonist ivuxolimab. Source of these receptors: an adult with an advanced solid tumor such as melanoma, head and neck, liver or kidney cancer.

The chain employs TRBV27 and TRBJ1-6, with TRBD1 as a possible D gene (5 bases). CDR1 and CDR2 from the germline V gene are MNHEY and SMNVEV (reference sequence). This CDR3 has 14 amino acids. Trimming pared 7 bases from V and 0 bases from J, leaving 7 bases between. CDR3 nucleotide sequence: TGTGCCAGCACGGGGGGCTCCTATAATTCACCCCTCCACTTT. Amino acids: CASTGGSYNSPLHF.

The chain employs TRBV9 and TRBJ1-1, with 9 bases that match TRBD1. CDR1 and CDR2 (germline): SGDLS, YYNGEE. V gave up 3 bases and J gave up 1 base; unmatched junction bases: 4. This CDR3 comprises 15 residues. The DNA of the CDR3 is TGTGCCAGCAGCGGACAGGGGGGGAGGAACACTGAAGCTTTCTTT. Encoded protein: CASSGQGGRNTEAFF.

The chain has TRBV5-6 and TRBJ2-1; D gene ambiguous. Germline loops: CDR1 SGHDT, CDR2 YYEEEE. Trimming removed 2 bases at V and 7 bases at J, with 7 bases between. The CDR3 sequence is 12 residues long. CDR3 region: CASSFWGNEQFF. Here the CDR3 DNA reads TGTGCCAGCAGCTTCTGGGGAAATGAGCAGTTCTTC.

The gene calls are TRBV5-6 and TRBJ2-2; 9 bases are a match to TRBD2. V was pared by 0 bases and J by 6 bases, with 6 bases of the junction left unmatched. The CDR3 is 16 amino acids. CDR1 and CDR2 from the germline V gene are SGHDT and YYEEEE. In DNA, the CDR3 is TGTGCCAGCAGCTTGGTTTTTAGCGGGAGTCCCGGGGAGCTGTTTTTT. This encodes CASSLVFSGSPGELFF.

CDR3: CASSSTGTGTMAGSGYTF. CDR3 nucleotide sequence: TGTGCCAGCAGCTCCACCGGGACAGGAACTATGGCTGGGTCTGGCTACACCTTC. The V and J genes are TRBV5-5 and TRBJ1-2; the match to TRBD1 covers 8 bases. Germline-derived CDR1 and CDR2 are SGHKS and YYEKEE (reference sequence). The CDR3 extends over 18 amino acids. The trim removed 3 bases at V and 7 bases at J, leaving 20 bases unmatched.

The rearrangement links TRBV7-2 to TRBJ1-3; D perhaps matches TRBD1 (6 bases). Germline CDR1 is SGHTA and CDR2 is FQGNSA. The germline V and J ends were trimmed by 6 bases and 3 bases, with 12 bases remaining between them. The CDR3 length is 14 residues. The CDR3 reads CASSSQGFGNTIYF. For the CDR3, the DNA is TGTGCCAGCAGTTCACAGGGATTTGGAAACACCATATATTTT.

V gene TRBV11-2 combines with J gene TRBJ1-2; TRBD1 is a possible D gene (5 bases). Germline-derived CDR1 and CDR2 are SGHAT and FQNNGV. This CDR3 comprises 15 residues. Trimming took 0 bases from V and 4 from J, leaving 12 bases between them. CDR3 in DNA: TGTGCCAGCAGCTTAGAGCCAGGGTCCGTCTATGGCTACACCTTC. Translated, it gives CASSLEPGSVYGYTF.

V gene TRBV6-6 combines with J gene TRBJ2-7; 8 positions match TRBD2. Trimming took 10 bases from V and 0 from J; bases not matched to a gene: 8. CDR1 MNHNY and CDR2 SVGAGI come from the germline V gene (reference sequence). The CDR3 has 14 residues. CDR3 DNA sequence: TGTGCCACCTCTTTTCTAGCGGGCTCCTACGAGCAGTACTTC. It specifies CATSFLAGSYEQYF.

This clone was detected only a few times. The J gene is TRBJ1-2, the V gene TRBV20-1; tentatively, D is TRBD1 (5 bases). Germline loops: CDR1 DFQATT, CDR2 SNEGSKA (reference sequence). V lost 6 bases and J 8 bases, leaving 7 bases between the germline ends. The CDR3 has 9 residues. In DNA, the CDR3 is TGCAGTGCAGAGGGGGGCTACACCTTC. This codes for CSAEGGYTF.

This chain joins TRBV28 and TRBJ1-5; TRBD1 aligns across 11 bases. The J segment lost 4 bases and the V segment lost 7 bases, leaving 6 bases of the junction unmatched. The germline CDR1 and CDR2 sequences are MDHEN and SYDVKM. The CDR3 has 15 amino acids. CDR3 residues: CASNGQGAGNQPQHF. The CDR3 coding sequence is TGTGCCAGCAACGGACAGGGGGCGGGGAATCAGCCCCAGCATTTT.

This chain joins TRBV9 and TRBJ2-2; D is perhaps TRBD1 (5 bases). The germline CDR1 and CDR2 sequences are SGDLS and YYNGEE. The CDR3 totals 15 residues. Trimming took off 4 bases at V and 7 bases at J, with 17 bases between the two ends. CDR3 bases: TGTGCCAGCAGCTCAGACAGACCTCTACTCGGGGAGCTGTTTTTT. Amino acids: CASSSDRPLLGELFF.

CDR3 sequence reads: CAWSVTRNYEQYF. The CDR3 bases are TGTGCCTGGAGTGTAACAAGAAACTACGAGCAGTACTTC. The chain employs TRBV30 and TRBJ2-7; no clear D. V was shortened by 0 bases and J by 3 bases, with 9 bases between the two germline ends. There are 13 residues in the CDR3. Germline CDR1 and CDR2: GTSNPN and SVGIG (reference sequence).

CDR3 sequence: CASSFPQTISSGREQYF. Here the CDR3 DNA reads TGTGCCAGCAGCTTCCCTCAAACGATATCTTCGGGCCGCGAGCAGTACTTC. The chain combines TRBV7-8 with TRBJ2-7, with D hard to call. V was shortened by 3 bases and J by 6 bases, with 24 bases between the two germline ends. Germline V gene sequence: CDR1 SGHVS, CDR2 FQNEAQ. This CDR3 contains 17 residues.

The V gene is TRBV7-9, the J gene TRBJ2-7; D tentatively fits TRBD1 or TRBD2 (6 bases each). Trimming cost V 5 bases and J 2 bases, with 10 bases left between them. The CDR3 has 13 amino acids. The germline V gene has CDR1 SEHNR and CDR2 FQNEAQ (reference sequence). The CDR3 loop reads CASSPGGPYEQYF. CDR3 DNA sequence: TGTGCCAGCAGCCCCGGGGGCCCCTACGAGCAGTACTTC.

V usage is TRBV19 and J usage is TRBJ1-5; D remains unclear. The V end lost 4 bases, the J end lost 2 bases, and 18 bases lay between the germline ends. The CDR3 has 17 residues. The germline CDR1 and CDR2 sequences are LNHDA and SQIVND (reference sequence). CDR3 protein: CASSRRVTPNGNQPQHF. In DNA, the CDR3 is TGTGCCAGTAGTAGGAGGGTGACCCCGAATGGCAATCAGCCCCAGCATTTT.

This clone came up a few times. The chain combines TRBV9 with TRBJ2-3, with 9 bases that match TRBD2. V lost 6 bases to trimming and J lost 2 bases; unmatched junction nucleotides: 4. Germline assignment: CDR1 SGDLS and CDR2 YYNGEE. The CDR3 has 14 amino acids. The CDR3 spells CASMRLADTDTQYF. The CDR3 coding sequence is TGTGCCAGCATGAGACTAGCGGACACAGATACGCAGTATTTT.

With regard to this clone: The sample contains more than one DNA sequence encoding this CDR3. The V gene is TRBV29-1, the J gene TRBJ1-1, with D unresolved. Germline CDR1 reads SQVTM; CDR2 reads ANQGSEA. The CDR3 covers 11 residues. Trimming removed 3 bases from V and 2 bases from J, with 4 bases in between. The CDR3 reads CSVEGNTEAFF. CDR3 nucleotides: TGCAGCGTTGAGGGAAACACTGAAGCTTTCTTT.

CDR3 loop: CASSLSGNEQFF. The CDR3 region has the DNA TGTGCCAGCAGCTTATCCGGAAATGAGCAGTTCTTC. The gene calls are TRBV7-3 and TRBJ2-1; D remains unclear. Germline V gives CDR1 SGHTA, CDR2 FQGTGA. V dropped 2 bases and J dropped 7 bases, with 6 bases sitting between them. This CDR3 is built from 12 residues. The full variable domain, rest sourced from reference TRBV7-3 and TRBJ2-1, is GAGVSQTPSNKVTEKGKYVELRCDPISGHTALYWYRQSLGQGPEFLIYFQGTGAADDSGLPNDRFFAVRPEGSVSTLKIQRTERGDSAVYLCASSLSGNEQFFGPGTRLTVL.